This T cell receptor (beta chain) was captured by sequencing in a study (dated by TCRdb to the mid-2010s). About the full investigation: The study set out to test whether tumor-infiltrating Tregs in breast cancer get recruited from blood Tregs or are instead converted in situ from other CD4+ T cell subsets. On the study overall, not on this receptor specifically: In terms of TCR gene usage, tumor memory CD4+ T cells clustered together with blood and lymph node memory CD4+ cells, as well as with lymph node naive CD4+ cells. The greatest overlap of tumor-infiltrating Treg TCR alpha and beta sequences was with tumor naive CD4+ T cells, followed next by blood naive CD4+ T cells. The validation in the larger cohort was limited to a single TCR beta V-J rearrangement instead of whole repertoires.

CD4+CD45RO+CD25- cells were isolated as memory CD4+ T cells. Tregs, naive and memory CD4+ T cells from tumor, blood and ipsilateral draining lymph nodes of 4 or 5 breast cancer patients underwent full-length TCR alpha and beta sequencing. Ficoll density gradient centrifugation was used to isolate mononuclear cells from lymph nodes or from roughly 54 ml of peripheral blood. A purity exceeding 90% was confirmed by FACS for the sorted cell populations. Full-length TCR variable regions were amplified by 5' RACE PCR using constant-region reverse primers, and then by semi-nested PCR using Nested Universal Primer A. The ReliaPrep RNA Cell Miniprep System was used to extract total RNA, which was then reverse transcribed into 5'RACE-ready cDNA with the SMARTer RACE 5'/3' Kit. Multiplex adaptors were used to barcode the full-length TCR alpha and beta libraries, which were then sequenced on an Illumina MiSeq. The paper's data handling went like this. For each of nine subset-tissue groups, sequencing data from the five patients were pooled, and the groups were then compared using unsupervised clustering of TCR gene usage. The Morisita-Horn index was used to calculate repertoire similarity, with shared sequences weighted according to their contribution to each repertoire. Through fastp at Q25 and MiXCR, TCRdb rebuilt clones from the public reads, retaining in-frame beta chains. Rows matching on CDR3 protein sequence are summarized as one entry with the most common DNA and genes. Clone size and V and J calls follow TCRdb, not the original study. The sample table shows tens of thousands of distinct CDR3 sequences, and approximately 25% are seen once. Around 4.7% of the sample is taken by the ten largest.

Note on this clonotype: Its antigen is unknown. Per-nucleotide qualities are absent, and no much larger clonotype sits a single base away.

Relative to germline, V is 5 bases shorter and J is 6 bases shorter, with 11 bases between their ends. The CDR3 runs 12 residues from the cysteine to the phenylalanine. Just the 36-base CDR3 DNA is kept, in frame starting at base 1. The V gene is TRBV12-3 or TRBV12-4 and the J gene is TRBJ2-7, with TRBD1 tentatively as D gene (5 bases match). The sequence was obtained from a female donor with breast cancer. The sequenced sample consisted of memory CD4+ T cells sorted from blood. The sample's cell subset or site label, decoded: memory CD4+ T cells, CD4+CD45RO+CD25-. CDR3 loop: CASSHRGGEQYF. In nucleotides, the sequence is TGTGCCAGCAGTCATAGGGGTGGCGAGCAGTACTTC.